This T cell receptor beta chain was recovered during a study of PD-1 blockade in mismatch repair-deficient tumors. On the study more broadly: All were previously treated, progressing patients with 12 mismatch repair-deficient cancer types.

Mismatch repair deficiency was confirmed in all patients, by PCR or immunohistochemistry. The TCR-sequenced patients were a few responders to pembrolizumab. Using immunoSEQ multiplex PCR, the repertoire was profiled, and TCRdb retains in-frame clones only, with some absent. The repertoire holds 120,000 or so clones, about 88% seen once, with about 13% in the top ten. Study-wide results and caveats: Tumor-resident clones, often undetectable pretreatment in blood, expanded then contracted after pembrolizumab.

The V gene lost 2 bases and the J gene lost 4 bases, with 11 bases spanning the gap. The CDR3 is 14 amino acids. CDR1 and CDR2 (germline): SGDLS, YYNGEE. On this clone: Antigen: not known.

The sequence was collected from an adult with mismatch repair-deficient cancer. This sequence joins TRBV9 and TRBJ2-3; D possibly corresponds to TRBD2 (6 bases). The input for sequencing was peripheral blood, taken 44 weeks after starting pembrolizumab. This chain's CDR3 is CASSVSGPADTQYF. The CDR3 DNA reads TGTGCCAGCAGCGTTAGCGGTCCGGCAGATACGCAGTATTTT.